This T cell receptor (beta chain) was identified in a study of T cell changes during pregnancy in multiple sclerosis. The CDR3 extends over 16 amino acids. With 4 bases clipped from V and 5 bases from J, the junction kept 14 bases outside the gene matches. CDR1 and CDR2 from the germline V gene are MNHEY and SMNVEV (reference sequence). TCRdb's copy holds only in-frame clones and misses some; the assay was immunoSEQ multiplex PCR. Among about 39,000 clones, approximately 94% were seen once, and the ten largest hold 0.35%. Sample: CD4+ T cells from peripheral blood mononuclear cells, taken after pregnancy. The clonotype was recovered from a female donor with multiple sclerosis, enrolled in a pregnancy study. The chain links TRBV27 to TRBJ2-7, with TRBD1 identical over 7 bases. The CDR3 DNA is TGTGCCAGCAGTTCCCGACAGGGCCTACCTACCGACGAGCAGTACTTC. Translating it yields CASSSRQGLPTDEQYF.